The present T cell receptor beta chain was sequenced within a study of blood T cell repertoires in COVID-19. The CDR3 loop spans 16 amino acids. In germline, CDR1 is KGHSH, CDR2 LQKENI. With V trimmed by 0 bases and J by 1 base, 5 bases remained unmatched. Using immunoSEQ multiplex PCR, the repertoire was profiled, and TCRdb retains in-frame clones only, with some absent. The sample yields around 190,000 clones, less than 85% seen once. This receptor was identified in a human donor in a cohort sampled during active COVID-19. What was sequenced was peripheral blood. The V call is TRBV18, the J call TRBJ1-1; 7 nucleotides agree with TRBD1. The CDR3 region is CASSPPATGRNTEAFF. As DNA, the CDR3 is TGTGCCAGCTCACCACCTGCGACAGGGCGGAACACTGAAGCTTTCTTT.